This T cell receptor (beta chain) comes out of a study of early T cells in non-severe SARS-CoV-2 infection. Background on the study: From unsorted whole blood, bulk RNA was sequenced, and the chains remained unpaired.

General study points: Sequences matched to VDJdb favored anti-spike CD8 responses, while private and CD4 specificities were missed.

This clonotype was seen more than once but under ten times. What it binds is not known. Individually, cDNA molecules had unique molecular identifiers attached to them. One entry per CDR3 protein results from TCRdb running MiXCR on the 5' RACE reads. Among over 25,000 distinct CDR3 sequences, 5.5% to 7% were seen once, and the ten largest hold roughly 13%. From germline, CDR1 is MRHNA and CDR2 SNTAGT. V shed 2 bases, J shed 2 bases, and the junction held 1 base outside the gene matches. The CDR3 spans 14 residues. The chain couples TRBV6-4 to TRBJ2-3; 7 positions match TRBD1. Sequences were obtained from whole blood. The receptor comes from an adult who was a healthcare worker with PCR-confirmed SARS-CoV-2 infection or an uninfected control (not recorded which). In nucleotides, the CDR3 is TGTGCCAGCAGTGACGGACAGGCCACAGATACGCAGTATTTT. Translating gives CASSDGQATDTQYF.